The 10 T cell receptor beta chains reported below all come from one sample, sequenced in a study of cytomegalovirus exposure and HLA in healthy donors. The PCR employed 60 Vbeta primers together with 13 Jbeta primers. Sequencing was performed with immunoSEQ multiplex PCR; in TCRdb, only in-frame clones are kept and a portion is missing. The table has 100,000 to 150,000 clones, roughly 80% seen once. Sample: PBMCs. The receptors shown here come from a young man in good health and CMV-seropositive.

This clone is a singleton in its sample. The gene calls are TRBV5-1 and TRBJ1-5; a weak D match, TRBD1 (5 bases). Trimming removed 1 base from V and 6 bases from J, with 11 bases in between. The CDR3 is 14 residues long. The germline CDR1 and CDR2 sequences are SGHRS and YFSETQ. CDR3 DNA: TGCGCCAGCAGCTTGATGGGGGGGGGTCAGCCCCAGCATTTT. It codes for CASSLMGGGQPQHF.

The chain carries TRBV27 and TRBJ1-2; D is possibly TRBD1 (5 bases). The ends were cut back, 9 bases at V and 4 bases at J, with 15 bases in the middle. The CDR3 is 13 residues long. Germline V gene data show CDR1 as MNHEY and CDR2 as SMNVEV (reference sequence). The CDR3 DNA follows: TGTGCCAGTCGGCCAGACAGTTTCTATGGCTACACCTTC. The encoded protein is CASRPDSFYGYTF.

The chain carries TRBV21-1 and TRBJ2-1; the D segment call TRBD1 is taken from the table without a DNA check. TRBV21-1 is designated a pseudogene. CDR3 size: 16 residues. This chain's CDR3 is CASSPWTGSSYNEQFF. DNA of the CDR3: TGTGCCAGCAGCCCTTGGACAGGGAGCTCCTACAATGAGCAGTTCTTC.

The chain couples TRBV28 to TRBJ2-2, with TRBD1 identical over 8 bases. The V and J ends lost 3 bases and 7 bases, in that order; junction bases with no gene match: 16. The CDR3 has 18 residues. Germline values: CDR1 MDHEN, CDR2 SYDVKM. The CDR3 loop reads CASSFPRTGTLMGGELFF. The CDR3 bases are TGTGCCAGCAGTTTCCCCCGGACAGGGACCTTAATGGGCGGGGAGCTGTTTTTT. Based on the CDR3 plus reference TRBV28 and TRBJ2-2, the full variable domain is DVKVTQSSRYLVKRTGEKVFLECVQDMDHENMFWYRQDPGLGLRLIYFSYDVKMKEKGDIPEGYSVSREKKERFSLILESASTNQTSMYLCASSFPRTGTLMGGELFFGEGSRLTVL.

The chain employs TRBV7-9 and TRBJ2-7; 7 bases fit TRBD1. The CDR3 length is 13 residues. V shed 5 bases and J 4 bases; nucleotides not matched to a gene: 5. Germline V lookup: CDR1 SEHNR, CDR2 FQNEAQ (reference sequence). The CDR3 DNA is TGTGCCAGCAGCAGGGGGCTAGGGTACGAGCAGTACTTC. Translation gives CASSRGLGYEQYF.

This chain connects TRBV4-1 to TRBJ2-7, with 9 bases matching TRBD2. The CDR3 extends over 17 amino acids. Germline trimming cut 0 bases from V and 3 bases from J; bases unmatched to any gene: 9. The germline V gene has CDR1 MGHRA and CDR2 YSYEKL. The CDR3 loop is CASSQDVASGINYEQYF. CDR3 nucleotide sequence: TGCGCCAGCAGCCAAGACGTGGCTAGCGGGATCAACTACGAGCAGTACTTC.

The J gene is TRBJ1-2, the V gene TRBV2, with 7 bases lining up with TRBD1. Germline V gives CDR1 SNHLY, CDR2 FYNNEI. The V segment lost 6 bases and the J segment 4 bases; nucleotides outside the gene matches: 11. This CDR3 comprises 15 residues. CDR3 sequence reads: CASSQEGALVYGYTF. CDR3 DNA: TGTGCCAGCAGCCAGGAGGGGGCGCTGGTCTATGGCTACACCTTC.

This clone has just one count. The chain couples TRBV11-2 to TRBJ1-3; D is unresolved. Trimming pared 1 base from V and 0 bases from J, leaving 13 bases between. CDR1 and CDR2 (germline): SGHAT, FQNNGV. The length of the CDR3 is 17 residues. The chain's CDR3 is CASSLGISDYSGNTIYF. The DNA for the CDR3 is TGTGCCAGCAGCTTAGGGATTTCGGACTACTCTGGAAACACCATATATTTT.

The rearrangement uses TRBV5-6 and TRBJ1-2; no firm D call. Per germline, CDR1 SGHDT and CDR2 YYEEEE. The CDR3 has 12 amino acids. The V and J ends lost 1 base and 8 bases respectively, with 9 bases between them. CDR3 sequence reads: CASSLPSSGYTF. For the CDR3, the DNA is TGTGCCAGCAGCTTGCCTTCTTCCGGCTACACCTTC.

This clone was seen a handful of times. This rearrangement joins TRBV19 to TRBJ1-5; TRBD1 aligns across 11 bases. The CDR3 extends over 16 amino acids. V lost 7 bases to trimming and J lost 6 bases; unmatched junction nucleotides: 11. Looked up from germline, CDR1 is LNHDA and CDR2 is SQIVND (reference sequence). In DNA, the CDR3 is TGTGCCAGTACCTCGGGACAGGGGGTTTTTCGTCAGCCCCAGCATTTT. Residues: CASTSGQGVFRQPQHF.